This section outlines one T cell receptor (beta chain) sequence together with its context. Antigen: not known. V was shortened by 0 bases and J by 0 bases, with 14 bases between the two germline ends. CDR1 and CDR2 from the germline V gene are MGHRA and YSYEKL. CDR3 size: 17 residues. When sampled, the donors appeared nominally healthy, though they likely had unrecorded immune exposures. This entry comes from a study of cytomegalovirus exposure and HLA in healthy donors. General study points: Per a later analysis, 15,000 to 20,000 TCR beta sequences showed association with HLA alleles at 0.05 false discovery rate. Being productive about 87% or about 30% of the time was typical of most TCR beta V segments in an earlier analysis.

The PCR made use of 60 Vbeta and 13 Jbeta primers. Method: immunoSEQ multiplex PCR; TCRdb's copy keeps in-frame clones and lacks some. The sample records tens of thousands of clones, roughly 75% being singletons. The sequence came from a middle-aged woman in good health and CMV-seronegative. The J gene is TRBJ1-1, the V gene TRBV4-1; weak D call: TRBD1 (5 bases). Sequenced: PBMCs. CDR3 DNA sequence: TGCGCCAGCAGCCAAGATGTAGGGGTTGCGGTGAACACTGAAGCTTTCTTT. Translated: CASSQDVGVAVNTEAFF.